These 21 T cell receptor beta chains originate from one sample sequenced in a study of shared clonotypes between healthy human individuals. The protocol was immunoSEQ multiplex PCR, while the TCRdb copy is restricted to in-frame clones and leaves out a portion. The sample lists around 2,000,000 clones, roughly 96% seen once, with 0.1% to 0.15% in the top ten. The sample consisted of naive CD4+ T cells sorted from blood. Regarding subset: CD45RA+ positively selected. Receptors originate from a man younger than 30 in good health.

The V gene is TRBV6-5, the J gene TRBJ1-6; D may be TRBD1 (6 bases). Per germline, CDR1 MNHEY and CDR2 SVGAGI. With 0 bases removed from V and 10 bases from J, the gap between germline ends came to 13 bases. CDR3 length: 15 residues. Here the CDR3 reads CASSYSEQGWSPLHF. The CDR3 coding sequence is TGTGCCAGCAGTTACTCGGAGCAGGGGTGGTCACCCCTCCACTTT.

The chain joins TRBV18 to TRBJ2-7, with TRBD1 matching 8 bases. CDR1 KGHSH and CDR2 LQKENI come from the germline V gene. The length of the CDR3 is 14 residues. V lost 5 bases, J lost 3 bases, and 6 bases stayed unmatched. The CDR3 region is CASSDRDRYYEQYF. Here the CDR3 DNA reads TGTGCCAGCTCAGACCGGGACAGGTACTACGAGCAGTACTTC.

The gene calls are TRBV27 and TRBJ1-6; TRBD1 is a possible D gene (6 bases). Per the germline V gene, CDR1 is MNHEY and CDR2 is SMNVEV (reference sequence). The ends were cut back, 5 bases at V and 2 bases at J, with 13 bases in the middle. This CDR3 has 16 residues. CDR3 in DNA: TGTGCCAGCAGTGAACTACAGGGCACCTATAATTCACCCCTCCACTTT. Translated: CASSELQGTYNSPLHF.

J is TRBJ1-4 and V is TRBV2; D unresolved. The germline V and J ends were trimmed by 7 bases and 4 bases, with 16 bases remaining between them. The germline CDR1 and CDR2 sequences are SNHLY and FYNNEI. The CDR3 consists of 15 residues. The CDR3 is CASKANVPNNEKLFF. The CDR3 DNA is TGTGCCAGCAAAGCGAACGTACCCAATAATGAAAAACTGTTTTTT.

This chain links TRBV5-5 with TRBJ1-2, with D possibly matching TRBD1 (5 bases). The V and J ends lost 3 bases and 8 bases respectively, with 17 bases between them. The germline CDR1 and CDR2 sequences are SGHKS and YYEKEE (reference sequence). The CDR3 totals 14 residues. The CDR3 DNA reads TGTGCCAGCAGCTGGGGTGGGACCTTCGGAGGCTACACCTTC. Protein product: CASSWGGTFGGYTF.

The CDR3 here is CASSEAIWGSHSYGYTF. CDR3 coding DNA: TGTGCCAGCAGTGAAGCAATCTGGGGCAGCCACAGCTATGGCTACACCTTC. The chain employs TRBV6-1 and TRBJ1-2; D possibly corresponds to TRBD1 (5 bases). V was shortened by 0 bases and J by 4 bases, with 18 bases between the two germline ends. This CDR3 is built from 17 residues. CDR1 and CDR2 (germline): MNHNS, SASEGT.

The rearrangement links TRBV18 to TRBJ2-5; D is undetermined. Trimming pared 5 bases from V and 5 bases from J, leaving 12 bases between. Germline lookup yields CDR1 KGHSH and CDR2 LQKENI. The CDR3 loop spans 13 amino acids. The CDR3 region is CASSATPMETQYF. The CDR3 DNA sequence: TGTGCCAGCTCAGCGACTCCTATGGAGACCCAGTACTTC.

In the case of this clone: Other DNA sequences in the same sample also yield this CDR3. This sequence joins TRBV7-2 and TRBJ2-7, with 8 bases matching TRBD1. With 5 bases clipped from V and 2 bases from J, the junction kept 5 bases outside the gene matches. CDR1 and CDR2 from the germline V gene are SGHTA and FQGNSA. This CDR3 comprises 14 residues. The CDR3 protein is CASSPGTGPYEQYF. In DNA form, the CDR3 reads TGTGCCAGCAGCCCCGGGACAGGTCCCTACGAGCAGTACTTC.

This chain joins TRBV6-6 and TRBJ1-2, with D perhaps matching TRBD1 (6 bases). V shed 6 bases and J shed 8 bases, with 16 bases lying between them. The CDR3 consists of 13 residues. Germline CDR1 reads MNHNY; CDR2 reads SVGAGI (reference sequence). CDR3 residues: CASRHAGGSGYTF. Written as DNA, the CDR3 is TGTGCCAGCAGGCACGCGGGGGGCTCCGGCTACACCTTC.

In this sample, this clone turned up once. V is TRBV9 and J is TRBJ2-7, with no clear D. Germline V gene lookup returns CDR1 SGDLS and CDR2 YYNGEE. The CDR3 totals 15 residues. Trimming removed 0 bases from V and 5 bases from J, with 15 bases in between. The CDR3 bases are TGTGCCAGCAGCGTAGAAGGCTTTTCCTACCACGAGCAGTACTTC. It encodes CASSVEGFSYHEQYF.

The chain links TRBV6-1 to TRBJ1-5; D is possibly TRBD1 (6 bases). From germline, CDR1 is MNHNS and CDR2 SASEGT. The CDR3 is 12 amino acids. V lost 4 bases to trimming and J lost 11 bases, with 12 bases between them. The CDR3 loop reads CASSVTGNSQHF. CDR3 in DNA: TGTGCCAGCAGTGTGACAGGAAACTCCCAGCATTTT.

The rearrangement links TRBV4-1 to TRBJ2-7; TRBD2 matches 12 bases. The junction had 2 bases not matched to a gene; V was cut back by 2 bases and J by 0 bases. Germline V gene data show CDR1 as MGHRA and CDR2 as YSYEKL. The CDR3 contains 16 residues. DNA of the CDR3: TGCGCCAGCAGCCAACCGACTAGCGGGGGCTCCTACGAGCAGTACTTC. It encodes CASSQPTSGGSYEQYF.

The chain recombines TRBV18 with TRBJ1-2; 9 nucleotides match TRBD1. Germline lookup yields CDR1 KGHSH and CDR2 LQKENI. V lost 3 bases to trimming and J lost 1 base; unmatched junction nucleotides: 9. The CDR3 has 17 amino acids. CDR3 nucleotide sequence: TGTGCCAGCTCACCGTTACAGGGGGCCCCTGATAACTATGGCTACACCTTC. This encodes CASSPLQGAPDNYGYTF.

The chain joins TRBV18 to TRBJ2-7; D possibly matches TRBD1 or TRBD2 (5 bases each). Germline lookup yields CDR1 KGHSH and CDR2 LQKENI. The V and J ends lost 1 base and 3 bases respectively, with 16 bases between them. This CDR3 has 16 amino acids. This CDR3 is CASSPRISGGVYEQYF. The CDR3 nucleotides are TGTGCCAGCTCACCACGTATATCTGGGGGAGTCTACGAGCAGTACTTC.

The genes are TRBV14 and TRBJ2-3; D is possibly TRBD1 (5 bases). Looked up from germline, CDR1 is SGHDN and CDR2 is FVKESK. Deletions cut 0 bases from V and 0 bases from J, with 10 bases between. The CDR3 runs to 16 residues. The CDR3 region is CASSQEQGFSTDTQYF. The CDR3 bases are TGTGCCAGCAGCCAAGAGCAGGGTTTCAGCACAGATACGCAGTATTTT.

The chain is built from TRBV5-1 and TRBJ1-1; D might be TRBD1 (5 bases). Germline lookup yields CDR1 SGHRS and CDR2 YFSETQ. Trimming left V 0 bases short and J 4 bases short, with 10 bases between. The CDR3 totals 14 residues. CDR3 region: CASSLEGRITEAFF. For the CDR3, the DNA is TGCGCCAGCAGCTTGGAGGGGCGAATCACTGAAGCTTTCTTT.

V is TRBV7-6 and J is TRBJ2-2, with D uncertain. From germline, CDR1 is SGHVS and CDR2 FNYEAQ. The length of the CDR3 is 13 residues. Trimming took off 4 bases at V and 1 base at J, with 4 bases between the two ends. The CDR3 nucleotides read TGTGCCAGCAGCTCTGAGAACACCGGGGAGCTGTTTTTT. Encoded protein: CASSSENTGELFF.

This chain uses TRBV5-6 with TRBJ2-7, with no clear D. This CDR3 is built from 14 residues. CDR1 and CDR2 from the germline V gene are SGHDT and YYEEEE. Trimming took off 3 bases at V and 1 base at J, with 11 bases between the two ends. This CDR3 reads CASSSPQSSYEQYF. CDR3 sequence (DNA): TGTGCCAGCAGCTCCCCTCAGAGTTCCTACGAGCAGTACTTC.

This rearrangement joins TRBV7-9 to TRBJ2-5, with 7 positions matching TRBD2. Germline lookup yields CDR1 SEHNR and CDR2 FQNEAQ (reference sequence). Losses at the gene ends were 7 bases for V and 5 bases for J; bases not matched to a gene: 7. The CDR3 is 13 amino acids. The chain's CDR3 is CASTRGVAETQYF. CDR3 coding DNA: TGTGCCAGCACACGGGGGGTAGCGGAGACCCAGTACTTC.

The genes are TRBV29-1 and TRBJ1-3; D is unresolved. Trimming took 1 base from V and 0 from J, leaving 4 bases between them. Germline V lookup: CDR1 SQVTM, CDR2 ANQGSEA. The CDR3 is 13 residues long. CDR3 sequence reads: CSVEADSGNTIYF. The CDR3 bases are TGCAGCGTTGAAGCCGACTCTGGAAACACCATATATTTT.

The V gene is TRBV5-6, the J gene TRBJ2-7, with 10 bases lining up with TRBD2. The length of the CDR3 is 14 residues. Germline CDR1 reads SGHDT; CDR2 reads YYEEEE. V lost 5 bases and J lost 2; bases outside the gene matches: 4. The DNA for the CDR3 is TGTGCCAGCAGACGCGGACTAGCGGCCTACGAGCAGTACTTC. Translation gives CASRRGLAAYEQYF.